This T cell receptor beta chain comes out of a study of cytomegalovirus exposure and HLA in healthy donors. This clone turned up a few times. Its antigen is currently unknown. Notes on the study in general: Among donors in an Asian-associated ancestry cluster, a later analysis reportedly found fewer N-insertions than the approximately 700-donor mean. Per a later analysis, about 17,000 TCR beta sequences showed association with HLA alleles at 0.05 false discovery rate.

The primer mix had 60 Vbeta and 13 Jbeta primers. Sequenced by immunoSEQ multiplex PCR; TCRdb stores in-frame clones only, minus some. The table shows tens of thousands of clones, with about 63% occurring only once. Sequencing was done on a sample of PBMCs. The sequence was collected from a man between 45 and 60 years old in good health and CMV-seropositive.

CDR3 DNA: TGTGCCAGCAGTCCGCTTAGGGTAGCGGGGGGGACCTACGAGCAGTACTTC. It yields the protein CASSPLRVAGGTYEQYF. V is TRBV28 and J is TRBJ2-7; TRBD2 agrees at 11 bases. V lost 5 bases to trimming and J lost 2 bases; unmatched junction nucleotides: 11. CDR3 length equals 17 residues. Germline CDR1 reads MDHEN; CDR2 reads SYDVKM.